The clone carrying this T cell receptor (beta chain) has only a few counts. The adjacent normal breast tissue was taken roughly 1.8-4.5 cm from the tumor. This record comes from a study of early stage breast cancer tumors. Clones were read by immunoSEQ multiplex PCR, and TCRdb kept only the in-frame ones, dropping some. The data contain about 2,600 clones, approximately 68% of them singletons. This clonotype was sampled from a person between 50 and 60 years old with breast cancer. The sequenced sample consisted of normal breast tissue next to the tumor.

CDR3: CASSLGGKLNTEAFF. The CDR3 DNA follows: TGTGCCAGCAGCTTGGGAGGGAAATTGAACACTGAAGCTTTCTTT. The gene calls are TRBV5-4 and TRBJ1-1; no clear D. Germline values: CDR1 SGHNT, CDR2 YYREEE (reference sequence). V was trimmed by 0 bases and J by 0 bases, leaving 9 bases between them. CDR3 length equals 15 residues. Based on the CDR3 plus reference TRBV5-4 and TRBJ1-1, the full variable domain is ETGVTQSPTHLIKTRGQQVTLRCSSQSGHNTVSWYQQALGQGPQFIFQYYREEENGRGNFPPRFSGLQFPNYSSELNVNALELDDSALYLCASSLGGKLNTEAFFGQGTRLTVV.